The rows below give T cell receptor beta chains drawn from one sample of a study of response to subunit inactivated influenza vaccine. From the RT-PCR reads, TCRdb called clonotypes with MiXCR, one entry per CDR3 protein. The sample yields 500,000 to 600,000 distinct CDR3 sequences, less than 15% seen once. The material sequenced was PBMCs from blood, taken 12 days after vaccination. The receptors were sampled from a man between 45 and 60 years old who received an inactivated influenza vaccine. Both conserved end residues are part of each CDR3. The D gene is left open where the match is weak. Some rows mark clone size as missing; the rest say once, few, many or name a class of expanded clone.

J: TRBJ1-6; size: few; length: 15; V: TRBV9; D: TRBD1; CDR3: CASSYDRGPVSPLHF; DNA: TGTGCCAGCAGCTACGACAGGGGGCCTGTTTCACCCCTCCACTTT
J: TRBJ2-7; size: NA; length: 15; V: TRBV7-2; D: TRBD2; CDR3: CASTGGAGVAYEQYF; DNA: TGTGCCAGCACCGGGGGGGCAGGGGTCGCCTACGAGCAGTACTTC
J: TRBJ1-5; size: NA; length: 13; V: TRBV5-1; D: NA; CDR3: CASRGSDNQPQHF; DNA: TGCGCCAGCAGGGGTAGCGACAATCAGCCCCAGCATTTT
J: TRBJ1-4; size: once; length: 13; V: TRBV18; D: NA; CDR3: CASSPRLNEKLFF; DNA: TGTGCCAGCTCACCTCGACTTAATGAAAAACTGTTTTTT
J: TRBJ2-1; size: NA; length: 16; V: TRBV24-1; D: TRBD2; CDR3: CATSDLLAGGRNEQFF; DNA: TGTGCCACCAGTGATCTACTAGCGGGGGGGCGAAATGAGCAGTTCTTC
J: TRBJ1-2; size: few; length: 15; V: TRBV2; D: TRBD1; CDR3: CASRSGTGPNYGYTF; DNA: TGTGCCAGCAGGTCCGGGACAGGGCCTAACTATGGCTACACCTTC
J: TRBJ2-1; size: NA; length: 15; V: TRBV7-2; D: NA; CDR3: CASRELRGNYNEQFF; DNA: TGTGCCAGCAGGGAACTCCGGGGAAACTACAATGAGCAGTTCTTC
J: TRBJ1-3; size: NA; length: 16; V: TRBV6-1; D: TRBD1; CDR3: CASNDGQGHSGNTIYF; DNA: TGTGCCAGCAATGACGGACAGGGCCACTCTGGAAACACCATATATTTT
J: TRBJ1-1; size: many; length: 13; V: TRBV12-3/TRBV12-4; D: NA; CDR3: CASSRTKNTEAFF; DNA: TGTGCCAGCAGTCGGACAAAGAACACTGAAGCTTTCTTT
J: TRBJ2-3; size: many; length: 16; V: TRBV11-2; D: NA; CDR3: CASSFGGRTSTDTQYF; DNA: TGTGCCAGCAGCTTCGGGGGGCGTACTAGCACAGATACGCAGTATTTT
J: TRBJ2-3; size: NA; length: 17; V: TRBV21-1; D: NA; CDR3: CASSNLRGGLSTDTQYF; DNA: TGTGCCAGCAGCAATTTGAGGGGCGGTCTTAGCACAGATACGCAGTATTTT
J: TRBJ2-7; size: few; length: 14; V: TRBV12-3/TRBV12-4; D: NA; CDR3: CASSLDRLPPEQYF; DNA: TGTGCCAGCAGTTTAGATCGCCTCCCGCCCGAGCAGTACTTC
J: TRBJ2-3; size: few; length: 16; V: TRBV29-1; D: TRBD2; CDR3: CSVGPSGSRSTDTQYF; DNA: TGCAGCGTTGGTCCTAGCGGGAGTAGGAGCACAGATACGCAGTATTTT
J: TRBJ2-3; size: few; length: 14; V: TRBV20-1; D: NA; CDR3: CSARANRGTDTQYF; DNA: TGCAGTGCTAGAGCAAACAGGGGCACAGATACGCAGTATTTT
J: TRBJ1-4; size: NA; length: 11; V: TRBV28; D: NA; CDR3: CASSSMEKLFF; DNA: TGTGCCAGCAGTTCGATGGAAAAACTGTTTTTT
J: TRBJ2-5; size: NA; length: 17; V: TRBV4-2; D: TRBD2; CDR3: CASSQGRVSGIEETQYF; DNA: TGTGCCAGCAGCCAAGGGAGGGTTAGCGGGATCGAGGAGACCCAGTACTTC
J: TRBJ2-3; size: few; length: 15; V: TRBV16; D: NA; CDR3: CASSQSSSRGDTQYF; DNA: TGTGCCAGCAGCCAATCGTCTTCGAGAGGAGATACGCAGTATTTT
J: TRBJ2-5; size: few; length: 13; V: TRBV7-2; D: NA; CDR3: CASSPVYQETQYF; DNA: TGTGCCAGCAGCCCGGTGTACCAAGAGACCCAGTACTTC
J: TRBJ2-6; size: NA; length: 18; V: TRBV10-3; D: NA; CDR3: CAISESVRGQSGANVLTF; DNA: TGTGCCATCAGTGAATCGGTACGAGGACAGTCTGGGGCCAACGTCCTGACTTTC
J: TRBJ2-1; size: few; length: 16; V: TRBV12-3/TRBV12-4; D: TRBD2; CDR3: CASRPGLAGVYNEQFF; DNA: TGTGCCAGCAGGCCGGGACTAGCGGGGGTCTATAATGAGCAGTTCTTC
J: TRBJ1-1; size: NA; length: 16; V: TRBV7-8; D: TRBD1; CDR3: CASSLMAGGANTEAFF; DNA: TGTGCCAGCAGCTTAATGGCAGGGGGCGCGAACACTGAAGCTTTCTTT
J: TRBJ2-3; size: few; length: 17; V: TRBV11-2; D: TRBD2; CDR3: CASSLGGSGAQLDTQYF; DNA: TGTGCCAGCAGCTTAGGTGGCAGCGGGGCCCAATTAGATACGCAGTATTTT
J: TRBJ2-5; size: few; length: 16; V: TRBV27; D: TRBD2; CDR3: CASSSGTSGALRTQYF; DNA: TGTGCCAGCAGTTCCGGGACTAGCGGGGCCCTTAGGACCCAGTACTTC
J: TRBJ1-4; size: many; length: 16; V: TRBV5-1; D: NA; CDR3: CASRQAYRGTNEKLFF; DNA: TGCGCCAGCAGACAGGCCTATCGGGGAACTAATGAAAAACTGTTTTTT